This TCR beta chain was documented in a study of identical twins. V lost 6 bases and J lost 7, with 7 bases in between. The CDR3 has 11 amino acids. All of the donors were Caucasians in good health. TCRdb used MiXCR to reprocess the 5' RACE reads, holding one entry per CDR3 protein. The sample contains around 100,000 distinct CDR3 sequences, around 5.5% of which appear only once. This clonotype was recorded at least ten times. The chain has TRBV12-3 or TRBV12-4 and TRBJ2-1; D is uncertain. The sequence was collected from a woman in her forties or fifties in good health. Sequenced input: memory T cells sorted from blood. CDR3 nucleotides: TGTGCCAGCAGCCAATTTAATGAGCAGTTCTTC. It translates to CASSQFNEQFF.